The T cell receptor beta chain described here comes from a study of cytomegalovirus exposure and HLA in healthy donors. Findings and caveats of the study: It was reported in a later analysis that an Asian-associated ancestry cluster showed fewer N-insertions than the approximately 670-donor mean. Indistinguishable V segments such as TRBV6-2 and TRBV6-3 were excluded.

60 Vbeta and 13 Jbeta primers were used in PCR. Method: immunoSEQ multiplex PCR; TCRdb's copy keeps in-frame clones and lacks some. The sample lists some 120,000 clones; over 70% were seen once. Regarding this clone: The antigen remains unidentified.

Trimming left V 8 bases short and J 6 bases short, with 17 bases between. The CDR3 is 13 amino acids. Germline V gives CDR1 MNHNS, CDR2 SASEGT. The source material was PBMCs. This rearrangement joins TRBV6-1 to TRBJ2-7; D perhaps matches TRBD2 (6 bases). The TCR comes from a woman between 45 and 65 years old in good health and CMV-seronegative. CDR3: CASRLSGVAEQYF. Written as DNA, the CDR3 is TGTGCCAGCCGCCTATCGGGAGTGGCCGAGCAGTACTTC.